The source of this T cell receptor (beta chain) is a study of STAT5B mutations in CD4+ large granular lymphocyte leukemia. Study-wide findings and caveats: No patients shared main leukemic clonotypes, though roughly 27% appeared at low frequency elsewhere. Top patient clones used TRBV06 genes more often: 8/27 versus 2/35 in controls.

With V trimmed by 4 bases and J by 5 bases, 6 bases remained unmatched. Per germline, CDR1 SNHLY and CDR2 FYNNEI. The CDR3 extends over 16 amino acids. Of note for this clone: Its antigen remains unknown.

Original processing notes: Lowest detectable productive clonotype frequency was 2.59 x 10-5. TCRdb's copy holds only in-frame clones and misses some; the assay was immunoSEQ multiplex PCR. That table supplies the V and J calls and clone size; D and trimming were determined from the DNA. The repertoire has tens of thousands of clones, approximately 79% of them found once; the top ten carry around 2.3%. The source is a human donor in good health. Sample: CD4+ T cells from blood buffy coats. The chain is built from TRBV2 and TRBJ2-7, with 15 bases fitting TRBD2. The CDR3, as DNA: TGTGCCAGCAGTGCCCTAGGACTAGCGGGAGGGCACGAGCAGTACTTC. Translated, it gives CASSALGLAGGHEQYF.